Described below is a single TCR beta chain sequence and its context. Negative isolation yielded CD4+ and CD8+ T cells, and FACS enriched TEMRA cells. This record comes from a study of CD8 T cells in Susac syndrome. Across the study: Sequenced Susac syndrome patients included more than five with clinically active disease and roughly eight in remission. When blood was drawn, the patients with Susac syndrome were therapy-naive, on corticosteroids, or on intravenous immunoglobulin alone.

The CDR3 spans 13 residues. V lost 2 bases to trimming and J lost 8 bases, with 12 bases between them. Reverse transcription of 0.5 to 1 ug RNA was carried out with random hexamers. TCRdb ran MiXCR on the immunoSEQ multiplex PCR reads and lists one entry per CDR3 protein. The sample comprises some 77,000 distinct CDR3 sequences, around 93% of which are singletons, and 0.4% to 0.55% rests with the top ten. The chain couples TRBV12-3 or TRBV12-4 to TRBJ1-2, with no clear D. This receptor was obtained from a human donor with Susac syndrome. Sequencing was carried out using CD4+ T cells from PBMCs. DNA of the CDR3: TGTGCCAGCAGTTTAAACTCCTACCAGGGCTACACCTTC. It translates to CASSLNSYQGYTF.